These 24 T cell receptor beta chains were sequenced from one sample in a study of T-cell reconstitution after alpha-beta-depleted transplantation in children (dated by TCRdb to the mid-2010s). Library method: PCR. Sequencing was performed on an Illumina HiSeq 2500. TCR library preparation used molecular barcoding, with unique molecular identifiers applied to normalize quantification of the TCRbeta repertoire. TCRdb itself trimmed the public reads at Q25 with fastp, ran MiXCR and retained productive beta chains. Duplicate CDR3 protein sequences are folded into a single record with the most common DNA and genes. This sample is represented by under 850,000 distinct CDR3 sequences; about 12% of them were singletons. Of the sample, roughly 0.77% falls within the top ten clones. This sample's treatment or condition label indicates: allogeneic hematopoietic cell transplantation with graft depleted of TCRalphabeta T cells and CD19 B cells.

Sequenced material: PBMCs, taken before TCRalphabeta/CD19-depleted stem cell transplant. The source of these receptors is a girl aged 2-10 years with congenital amegakaryocytic thrombocytopenia, due to receive a stem cell transplant.

This clonotype was found a few times. The chain joins TRBV15 to TRBJ2-5, with a possible D match to TRBD2 (5 bases). Germline CDR1 and CDR2: LNHNV and YYDKDF (reference sequence). The CDR3 length is 17 residues. Trimming left V 1 base short and J 4 bases short, with 19 bases between. CDR3 sequence (DNA): TGTGCCACCAGCAGAGTAACGGGGATCGCGGTAGGAGAGACCCAGTACTTC. This sequence encodes CATSRVTGIAVGETQYF.

This clonotype has ten or more counts. The chain couples TRBV20-1 to TRBJ1-6; 7 bases align to TRBD1. This CDR3 is built from 16 residues. Trimming cost V 5 bases and J 7 bases; bases outside gene matches: 14. Germline V gene lookup returns CDR1 DFQATT and CDR2 SNEGSKA (reference sequence). CDR3 sequence (DNA): TGCAGTGCTCCGAAGACCAGACAGGGTTGGAATTCACCCCTCCACTTT. Its protein is CSAPKTRQGWNSPLHF.

This clonotype was counted at least ten times. J is TRBJ2-3 and V is TRBV20-1; no clear D. Looked up from germline, CDR1 is DFQATT and CDR2 is SNEGSKA (reference sequence). CDR3 size: 12 residues. Trimming shortened V by 0 bases and J by 5 bases, and 6 bases separated the two germline ends. Here the CDR3 DNA reads TGCAGTGCTAGAGAGGTGGGAGATACGCAGTATTTT. Its translation: CSAREVGDTQYF.

The J gene is TRBJ2-7, the V gene TRBV7-6, with D possibly TRBD2 on 5 matching bases. Germline V lookup: CDR1 SGHVS, CDR2 FNYEAQ. Trimming stripped 5 bases from V and 6 bases from J, with 11 bases between. The CDR3 consists of 12 residues. The CDR3 sequence is CASSHGVFEQYF. The CDR3 nucleotides read TGTGCCAGCAGCCACGGGGTGTTCGAGCAGTACTTC.

This clonotype has a count of ten or more. The genes are TRBV29-1 and TRBJ2-7; TRBD2 might be the D (6 bases). Germline V lookup: CDR1 SQVTM, CDR2 ANQGSEA. The CDR3 has 15 residues. Trimming cost V 4 bases and J 0 bases, with 16 bases left between them. In DNA, the CDR3 is TGCAGCGTTGTGGTTCCGGGACTTAGCTCCTACGAGCAGTACTTC. The encoded protein is CSVVVPGLSSYEQYF.

This clonotype has just a few counts. This rearrangement joins TRBV20-1 to TRBJ2-7; D is uncertain. Germline V gene data show CDR1 as DFQATT and CDR2 as SNEGSKA (reference sequence). Trimming took off 5 bases at V and 7 bases at J, with 21 bases between the two ends. The CDR3 is made up of 14 amino acids. The CDR3 spells CSAGVWVQTREQYF. For the CDR3, the DNA is TGCAGTGCTGGCGTGTGGGTCCAGACTCGGGAGCAGTACTTC.

The chain couples TRBV7-6 to TRBJ2-5; D may correspond to TRBD1 or TRBD2 (5 bases each). V was shortened by 5 bases and J by 0 bases, with 16 bases between the two germline ends. The CDR3 consists of 16 residues. Germline V gene lookup returns CDR1 SGHVS and CDR2 FNYEAQ. The CDR3 bases are TGTGCCAGCAGCCCGGAAGGGACGGTACACCAAGAGACCCAGTACTTC. It encodes CASSPEGTVHQETQYF.

In this sample, this clonotype turned up many times. The V and J genes are TRBV7-9 and TRBJ2-5; D gene ambiguous. The CDR3 has 12 amino acids. V was clipped by 6 bases and J by 4 bases, with 9 bases between them. Germline V gene sequence: CDR1 SEHNR, CDR2 FQNEAQ (reference sequence). Here the CDR3 DNA reads TGTGCCAGCAGTTTCTTCGGAGAGACCCAGTACTTC. It codes for CASSFFGETQYF.

This clonotype showed up many times. V gene TRBV7-3 combines with J gene TRBJ2-2; D not certain. The CDR3 is 13 amino acids. V was pared by 2 bases and J by 5 bases, with 6 bases between. Germline CDR1 SGHTA, CDR2 FQGTGA. This CDR3 is CASSLSSTGELFF. CDR3 DNA: TGTGCCAGCAGCTTATCATCTACCGGGGAGCTGTTTTTT.

This clonotype was seen repeatedly, ten times or more. The chain joins TRBV5-1 to TRBJ2-3, with D maybe TRBD2 (5 bases). V was clipped by 2 bases and J by 2 bases, with 6 bases between them. The CDR3 has 13 residues. Germline CDR1 reads SGHRS; CDR2 reads YFSETQ. The CDR3 here is CASSFGNTDTQYF. The CDR3, as DNA: TGCGCCAGCAGCTTCGGGAACACAGATACGCAGTATTTT.

The sample holds a few counts of this clonotype. The CDR3 DNA is TGCAGCGTTGCGGGGAGGCAGGGACAAGAGACCCAGTACTTC. Amino acids: CSVAGRQGQETQYF. The gene calls are TRBV29-1 and TRBJ2-5; a possible D gene is TRBD2 (6 bases). Deletions cut 4 bases from V and 2 bases from J, with 14 bases between. The CDR3 is made up of 14 amino acids. Germline V gene lookup returns CDR1 SQVTM and CDR2 ANQGSEA.

This clonotype has a handful of counts. This may arise from a read error, as a much more abundant clone is one base away. This sequence joins TRBV5-1 and TRBJ2-2; TRBD2 is a possible D gene (5 bases). This CDR3 is built from 14 residues. In germline, CDR1 is SGHRS, CDR2 YFSETQ. Trimming took off 0 bases at V and 4 bases at J, with 7 bases between the two ends. The CDR3 sequence: CASSLERATGELFF. The CDR3 bases are TGCGCCAGCAGCTTGGAGAGGGCCACCGGGGAGCTGTTTTTT.

This clonotype was recorded a few times. This chain connects TRBV6-2 or TRBV6-3 to TRBJ2-3; D gene unclear. CDR3 size: 15 residues. Germline values: CDR1 MNHEY, CDR2 SVGEGT. The germline V and J ends were trimmed by 10 bases and 2 bases, with 19 bases remaining between them. CDR3 loop: CATGYETAVTDTQYF. In DNA form, the CDR3 reads TGTGCCACCGGGTATGAGACGGCGGTCACAGATACGCAGTATTTT.

This clonotype was seen at least ten times. The gene calls are TRBV5-1 and TRBJ2-5; D might be TRBD1 (6 bases). V gave up 3 bases and J gave up 0 bases, with 9 bases separating them. Germline V lookup: CDR1 SGHRS, CDR2 YFSETQ. CDR3 length: 14 amino acids. The CDR3: CASSYGTNQETQYF. CDR3 nucleotides: TGCGCCAGCAGCTACGGGACAAACCAAGAGACCCAGTACTTC.

This clonotype was seen repeatedly, ten times or more. This rearrangement joins TRBV5-5 to TRBJ1-5; possibly TRBD1 for D (6 bases). V shed 5 bases and J shed 3 bases, with 15 bases lying between them. There are 15 residues in the CDR3. CDR1 and CDR2 from the germline V gene are SGHKS and YYEKEE (reference sequence). Here the CDR3 reads CASSQAGDTNQPQHF. The CDR3, as DNA: TGTGCCAGCAGTCAAGCAGGGGATACCAATCAGCCCCAGCATTTT.

The table lists this clonotype with many counts. The V gene is TRBV12-3 or TRBV12-4, the J gene TRBJ2-2, with D uncertain. The CDR3 loop spans 13 amino acids. V was cut by 6 bases and J by 6 bases, with 11 bases left in between. The DNA of the CDR3 is TGTGCCAGCAGCCCGGGCCGGTCCGGGGAGCTGTTTTTT. This encodes CASSPGRSGELFF.

This clonotype was counted many times. The chain carries TRBV20-1 and TRBJ2-3; no reliable D call. Between the trimmed V and J ends, which lost 3 bases and 11 bases, there was a span of 12 bases. Germline values: CDR1 DFQATT, CDR2 SNEGSKA (reference sequence). The CDR3 sequence is 11 residues long. The CDR3: CSASRGPQQYF. For the CDR3, the DNA is TGCAGTGCTAGTCGAGGACCACAGCAGTATTTT.

This clonotype was picked up a small number of times. The CDR3 sequence: CASSLTGSVGDEQFF. The CDR3 DNA reads as TGTGCCAGCAGCTTAACGGGTTCAGTCGGGGATGAGCAGTTCTTC. The chain recombines TRBV7-9 with TRBJ2-1; D is perhaps TRBD2 (5 bases). The CDR3 covers 15 residues. The germline gives CDR1 SEHNR, CDR2 FQNEAQ (reference sequence). V lost 2 bases, J lost 8 bases, and 16 bases lay in between.

This clonotype occurred many times. The genes are TRBV5-1 and TRBJ1-2; a possible D gene is TRBD1 (5 bases). The CDR3 runs to 14 residues. The V end was cut by 4 bases, the J end by 3 bases, with 13 bases between. Germline values: CDR1 SGHRS, CDR2 YFSETQ. CDR3 bases: TGCGCCAGCAGCGTTGATGGGACCGACTATGGCTACACCTTC. Translation: CASSVDGTDYGYTF.

This clonotype came up many times. The chain couples TRBV11-2 to TRBJ2-5; possible D gene TRBD2, 5 bases. This CDR3 region has 15 residues. Germline V gives CDR1 SGHAT, CDR2 FQNNGV. Trimming pared 4 bases from V and 2 bases from J, leaving 14 bases between. In DNA, the CDR3 is TGTGCCAGCAGCTCTAGATGGGGAGAACAAGAGACCCAGTACTTC. This encodes CASSSRWGEQETQYF. Full variable domain (missing parts from reference TRBV11-2 and TRBJ2-5): EAGVAQSPRYKIIEKRQSVAFWCNPISGHATLYWYQQILGQGPKLLIQFQNNGVVDDSQLPKDRFSAERLKGVDSTLKIQPAKLEDSAVYLCASSSRWGEQETQYFGPGTRLLVL.

This clonotype was detected a few times. The chain couples TRBV6-5 to TRBJ2-1, with TRBD2 matching over 9 bases. The CDR3 spans 16 residues. Losses at the gene ends were 4 bases for V and 5 bases for J; bases not matched to a gene: 9. Germline CDR1 is MNHEY and CDR2 is SVGAGI. As DNA, the CDR3 is TGTGCCAGCAGTTTTTTAGCGGGAGAGAGGCACAATGAGCAGTTCTTC. As protein: CASSFLAGERHNEQFF.

This clonotype was seen just once. The genes are TRBV5-6 and TRBJ1-1, with TRBD1 identical over 8 bases. The germline gives CDR1 SGHDT, CDR2 YYEEEE. Unmatched junction bases numbered 16, after V lost 2 bases and J lost 4 bases. The CDR3 sequence is 18 residues long. The CDR3 region is CASSFTPAPDRAGTEAFF. The DNA of the CDR3 is TGTGCCAGCAGCTTCACCCCGGCCCCGGACAGGGCAGGCACTGAAGCTTTCTTT.

This clonotype came up many times. This chain links TRBV10-2 with TRBJ1-1; D call uncertain. Germline V gene lookup returns CDR1 WSHSY and CDR2 SAAADI. Trimming cost V 8 bases and J 0 bases, with 4 bases left between them. The CDR3 length is 11 residues. The CDR3 loop reads CASYMNTEAFF. In DNA, the CDR3 is TGCGCCAGCTACATGAACACTGAAGCTTTCTTT.

This chain links TRBV5-1 with TRBJ2-7; a weak D match, TRBD2 (5 bases). The CDR3 has 15 amino acids. Germline CDR1 reads SGHRS; CDR2 reads YFSETQ. Trimming took off 2 bases at V and 5 bases at J, with 17 bases between the two ends. The DNA of the CDR3 is TGCGCCAGCAGCTTCCCCTCGATGGGAGATGACGAGCAGTACTTC. This translates into CASSFPSMGDDEQYF.